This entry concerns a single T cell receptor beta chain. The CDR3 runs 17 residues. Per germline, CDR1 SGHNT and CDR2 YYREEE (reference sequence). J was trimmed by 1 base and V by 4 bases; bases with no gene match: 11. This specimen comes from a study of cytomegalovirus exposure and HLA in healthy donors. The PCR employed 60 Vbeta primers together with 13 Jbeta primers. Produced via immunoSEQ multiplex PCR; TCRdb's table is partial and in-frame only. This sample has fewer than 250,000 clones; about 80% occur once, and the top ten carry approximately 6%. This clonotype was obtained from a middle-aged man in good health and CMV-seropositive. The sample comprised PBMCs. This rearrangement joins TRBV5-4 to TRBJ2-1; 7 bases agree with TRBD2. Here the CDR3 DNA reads TGTGCCAGCAGCCCGCGGAGGGCGGGAGCATCCTACAATGAGCAGTTCTTC. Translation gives CASSPRRAGASYNEQFF.